Reported below is one TCR beta chain. Which antigen it targets is not known. Base qualities are not at hand, and no much larger clone is one base apart. CDR1 and CDR2, per the germline V gene, are SGHRS and YFSETQ. The germline V and J ends show losses of 4 bases and 4 bases respectively, and no gene match explains 7 bases of the junction. Reading from cysteine to phenylalanine, the CDR3 counts 15 amino acids. Only CDR3 DNA is held: 45 bases, read in frame from base 1. This specimen comes from a study of blood T cell repertoires in COVID-19 (dated by TCRdb to 2020 to 2021). Context from the whole study: Collaborator samples came from the United States, Italy and Spain and covered acute and convalescent phases of COVID-19. A de-identified subject ID, COVID-19 status, age in years and sex were almost always included in the sample metadata. Where available, HLA class I and class II types were obtained from metadata supplied by the sample provider rather than from assay-based typing. A freely available public database, intended as a resource for researchers studying the immune response to SARS-CoV-2, is where the repertoires were released. Subjects who had been exposed to COVID-19, were actively infected with it, or had recovered from it provided the deeply sampled blood TCRbeta repertoires that made up the dataset. The prospective study material was composed of cDNA or gDNA derived from T cells, B-cell-depleted T cells, or PBMCs. Samples were obtained from the ongoing ImmuneRACE study (first 160 participants) and from about 1,300 subjects provided by 6 global collaborators. Points the paper makes about the study in general: How much clinical and demographic metadata was included differed by source and by participant, and the metadata was provided uncurated.

The immunoSEQ Assay, a bias-controlled multiplex PCR, was used to amplify TCRbeta CDR3 regions from genomic DNA. Per the source publication's procedure: Within the assay, amplification of reference gene primers was used to estimate how many nucleated cells each sample contained. Sequence reads were collapsed and filtered to measure the absolute abundance of every unique TCRbeta CDR3 rearrangement. For each sample, productive Simpson clonality was calculated as the square root of Simpson's diversity index over productive rearrangements. As stored in TCRdb, this immuneACCESS dataset retains in-frame rearrangements with V and J assigned. A fraction of the clones does not appear; measured against another copy, unresolved V genes explain less than half of the discrepancy, and the remainder lacks a known reason. That table is the source of V, J and clone size, and D and trimming were worked out from the DNA. This sample lists around 250,000 clones; approximately 80% were detected once. The biggest ten clones account for 14% to 15% of the sample.

Enrolling through a virtual design, the prospective study's participants ranged in age from roughly 18 to 89 years and lived across roughly 24 United States geographic areas. In the prospective study, cohorts were assigned on the basis of participant-reported clinical history obtained from a screening survey and a study questionnaire. Recovered participants in ImmuneRACE Cohort 3 were defined by two consecutive negative NP/OP PCR tests, clearance by a healthcare professional, or resolution of symptoms. In the prospective study, whole blood, serum and a nasopharyngeal or oropharyngeal swab were collected from each participant by mobile phlebotomists. Over a roughly 2-month period, participants in the prospective study had the option of providing additional blood draws and questionnaires. Before DNA extraction, prospective study blood samples were shipped either frozen or at room temperature.

Sequencing input: PBMCs or T cells enriched from blood (not recorded which). The rearrangement combines TRBV5-1 with TRBJ2-1; a stretch of 8 junction bases matches TRBD2. The source of this sequence is a man aged 40-55 years who had recovered from COVID-19. The CDR3 region reads CASSQAGEGYNEQFF. The DNA is as follows: TGCGCCAGCAGCCAAGCGGGAGAGGGTTACAATGAGCAGTTCTTC. When the CDR3 is completed using the reference TRBV5-1 and TRBJ2-1 genes on either side, the full variable domain is KAGVTQTPRYLIKTRGQQVTLSCSPISGHRSVSWYQQTPGQGLQFLFEYFSETQRNKGNFPGRFSGRQFSNSRSEMNVSTLELGDSALYLCASSQAGEGYNEQFFGPGTRLTVL.